The clone carrying this TCR beta chain was picked up one time. Here immunoSEQ multiplex PCR was the method, and the copy in TCRdb shows in-frame clones only, minus some. The profile shows hundreds of thousands of clones, roughly 88% of them singletons. This specimen belongs to a study of shared T cell receptors in the human thymus. These same data were also listed under a study on human thymus T cells. This second report adds: The source of the thymus tissue was resections taken during corrective heart surgery.

The receptor's source is a boy under two years old with a congenital heart defect. Sequencing was done on a sample of thymocytes.

The CDR3 spells CASSERGRGHGQETQYF. The CDR3, as DNA: TGTGCCAGCAGTGAACGGGGCAGGGGACATGGACAAGAGACCCAGTACTTC. The gene calls are TRBV25-1 and TRBJ2-5; possible D gene TRBD1, 6 bases. V lost 2 bases and J 2 bases, leaving 18 bases between the germline ends. CDR3 length equals 17 residues. From germline, CDR1 is MGHDK and CDR2 SYGVNS.